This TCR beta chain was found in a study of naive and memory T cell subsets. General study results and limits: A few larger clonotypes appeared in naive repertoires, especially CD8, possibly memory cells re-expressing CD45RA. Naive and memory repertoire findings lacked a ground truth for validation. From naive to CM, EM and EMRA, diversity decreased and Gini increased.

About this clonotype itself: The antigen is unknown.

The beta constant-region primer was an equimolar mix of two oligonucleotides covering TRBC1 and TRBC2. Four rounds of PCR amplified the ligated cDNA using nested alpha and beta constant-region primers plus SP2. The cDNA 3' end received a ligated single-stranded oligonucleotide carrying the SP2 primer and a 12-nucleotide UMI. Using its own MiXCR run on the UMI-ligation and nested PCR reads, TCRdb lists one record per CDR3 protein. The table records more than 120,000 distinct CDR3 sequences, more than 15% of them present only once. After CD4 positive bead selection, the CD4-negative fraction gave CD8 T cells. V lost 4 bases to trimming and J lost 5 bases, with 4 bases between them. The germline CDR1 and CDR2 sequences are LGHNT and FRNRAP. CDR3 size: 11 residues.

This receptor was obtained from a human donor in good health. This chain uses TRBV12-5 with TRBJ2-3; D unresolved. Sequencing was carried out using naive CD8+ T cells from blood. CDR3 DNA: TGTGCTAGTGGTTCCCGAGATACGCAGTATTTT. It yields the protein CASGSRDTQYF.